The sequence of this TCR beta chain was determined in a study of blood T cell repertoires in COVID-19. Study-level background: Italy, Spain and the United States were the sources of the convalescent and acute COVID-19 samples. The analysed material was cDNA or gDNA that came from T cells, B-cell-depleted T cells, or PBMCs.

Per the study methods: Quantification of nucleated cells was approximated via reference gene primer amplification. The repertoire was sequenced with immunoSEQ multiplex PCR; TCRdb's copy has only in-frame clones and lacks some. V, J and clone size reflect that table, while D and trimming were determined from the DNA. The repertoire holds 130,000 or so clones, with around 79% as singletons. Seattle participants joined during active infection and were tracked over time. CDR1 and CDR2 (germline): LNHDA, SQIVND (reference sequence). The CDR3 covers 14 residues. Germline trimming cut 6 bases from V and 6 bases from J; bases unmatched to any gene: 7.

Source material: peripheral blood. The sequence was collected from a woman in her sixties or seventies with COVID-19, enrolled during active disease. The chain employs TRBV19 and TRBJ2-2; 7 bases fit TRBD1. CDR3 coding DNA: TGTGCCAGTAGCTACCAGGGGGACGCCGGGGAGCTGTTTTTT. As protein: CASSYQGDAGELFF. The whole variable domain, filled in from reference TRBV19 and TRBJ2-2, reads DGGITQSPKYLFRKEGQNVTLSCEQNLNHDAMYWYRQDPGQGLRLIYYSQIVNDFQKGDIAEGYSVSREKKESFPLTVTSAQKNPTAFYLCASSYQGDAGELFFGEGSRLTVL.